What follows is one T cell receptor beta chain and its context. Its antigen is not yet known. No clone much larger than this one lies a single base away; base qualities are absent. The sample comes from a study of T cells in Graves' hyperthyroidism and ophthalmopathy (dated 2019 in TCRdb). Some background on the complete study: TCR V-J signatures able to tell the groups apart were searched for in a discovery cohort of 100 or so patients, of whom fewer than 45 had Graves' ophthalmopathy and around 57 had stable Graves' hyperthyroidism. Whether ophthalmopathy could be predicted prospectively was tested in an independent validation cohort made up of 18 to 20 hyperthyroidism patients plus 17 patients who later progressed to ophthalmopathy. The 100 or so discovery patients were divided at random into training and test sets in a 7:3 ratio. In addition, the study compared T-cell repertoires in thyroid tissue and in blood from five or six Graves' hyperthyroidism patients. Following sampling, methimazole starting at 30 mg daily was given to hyperthyroidism patients, and high-dose intravenous methylprednisolone was given to ophthalmopathy patients. The paper describes TCR Vbeta CDR3 sequencing of more than 120 peripheral blood samples, made up of approximately 40 ophthalmopathy patients, roughly 75 hyperthyroidism patients and roughly 17 progressor patients.

General study outcomes and caveats: In validation, progression to ophthalmopathy was predicted by the model with approximately 67% sensitivity and 72% to 85% specificity, a median of about 6 months before onset. Most expanded thyroid clonotypes (frequency above 0.001) were also detected in blood, suggesting blood repertoires may reflect thyroid immune responses. Sample size was not statistically predetermined, and investigators were not blinded to group allocation. In cross-validation, a model built on a 13 V-J signature told ophthalmopathy apart from stable hyperthyroidism with just under 90% sensitivity and roughly 81% specificity, and in testing the same model reached 80%/75%.

From V the trimming removes 6 bases and from J it removes 5 bases, while the gene matches leave 8 bases of the junction unaccounted for. Sequences SQVTM (CDR1) and ANQGSEA (CDR2) are obtained from the germline V gene. The CDR3 runs 14 amino acids, cysteine and phenylalanine included. Here the CDR3 DNA is all that survives: 42 bases in frame from base 1. Exclusion was applied to patients with uncontrolled infections, other autoimmune diseases, pregnancy or lactation. Diagnoses were based on clinical symptoms, serum thyroxine and TRAb, thyroid ultrasound and orbital computed tomography. Trizol reagent was used to extract total RNA, and RNA quality was then checked on an Agilent 2100 Bioanalyzer. The TCR beta CDR3 regions were amplified from RNA transcripts. A first-round RT-PCR of the TCR CDR3 used the HTBI primer set with the Qiagen OneStep RT-PCR kit. Libraries were constructed in a second round of multiplex PCR, after which size selection and purification were performed. The libraries were sequenced on an Illumina HiSeq2000 using paired-end 100 bp reads. Per the original workflow: Raw data were processed with SOAPnuke, discarding reads with adapters, uncalled bases, mean Phred below 15, or no exact constant-primer or identifier match. COPE v1.2.5 was used to merge high-quality paired reads, and clonotypes were defined as unique nucleotide sequences. MiTCR v1.1 was used to align the clonotypes against IMGT TRBV, TRBD and TRBJ reference segments. Only V-J combinations with frequency above 0.0001, covering about 99% of repertoires, were analysed. The TCS score was defined as the ratio of F50 (clonal expansion) to E x V (chaos), calculated using BLOSUM62-based TCRdist between CDR3 peptides within each V-J. Welch's t-statistics and random forest reduced 450 to 600 V-J features to 13, which were used in a naive Bayes classifier (R e1071). The similarity between thyroid and blood repertoires was quantified using the Morisita-Horn index. TCRdb reworked the public reads: Q25 trimming with fastp, MiXCR clone assembly, productive beta chains retained. Each entry merges the rows of one CDR3 protein and shows their most common DNA and genes. TCRdb assigned the V and J calls; the authors' analysis was not used. Counted in this sample were more than 500,000 distinct CDR3 sequences; roughly 50% of them appeared once. 19% of the sample goes to the ten largest clones.

This chain is built from TRBV29-1 and TRBJ2-5, and 11 bases in between align with TRBD2. The clonotype originates from an adult woman with Graves' disease, either hyperthyroidism or ophthalmopathy (not recorded which). Sample: peripheral blood or thyroid tissue (not recorded which). The base sequence is TGCAGCGTATTCGGACTAGCGGGCGGGGAGACCCAGTACTTC. This yields the protein CSVFGLAGGETQYF.